There are a few counts of the clone carrying this T cell receptor beta chain. The antigen is undetermined. The length of the CDR3 is 13 residues. In germline, CDR1 is ENHRY, CDR2 SYGVKD. Trimming took off 3 bases at V and 2 bases at J, with 7 bases between the two ends. The method was immunoSEQ multiplex PCR; TCRdb's version includes in-frame clones alone and lacks a portion of them. The sample includes around 92,000 clones, around 77% of them seen just once. This record comes from a study of cytotoxic CD8 clonotypes in ibrutinib-treated CLL. Study details: Response samples followed a median roughly 13 months of treatment, range 6 to 36. The study's findings and limits: Public clonotypes were rare and shrank or held steady on treatment.

The material was PBMCs, obtained after 24 months of ibrutinib treatment. The chain recombines TRBV10-3 with TRBJ2-5; D ambiguous. The sequence was obtained from a human donor with chronic lymphocytic leukemia. As DNA, the CDR3 is TGTGCCATCAGTGATAATCCGCAAGAGACCCAGTACTTC. Its protein product is CAISDNPQETQYF.